This T cell receptor (beta chain) was recovered during a study of blood T cell repertoires in COVID-19 (dated by TCRdb to about 2020). For context, the study as a whole: Samples covering the acute and convalescent phases of COVID-19 were provided by collaborators in the United States, Italy and Spain. Nearly every sample came with metadata listing a de-identified subject ID, COVID-19 status, age in years and sex. Samples were obtained from the ongoing ImmuneRACE study (first 160 participants) and from some 1,200 subjects provided by 6 global collaborators. The material from the prospective study consisted of cDNA or gDNA derived from T cells, B-cell-depleted T cells, or PBMCs. The repertoires were released in a freely available public database meant as a resource for research on the immune response to SARS-CoV-2. HLA class I and class II types, where available, came from metadata supplied by the sample provider rather than from assay-based typing. Deeply sampled blood TCRbeta repertoires from subjects exposed to, actively infected with, or recovered from COVID-19 were included in the dataset.

Remarks on this clone: Its cognate antigen has yet to be identified. It has no much larger one-base neighbor in the sample; base qualities were not kept.

Counted from cysteine to phenylalanine, this CDR3 has 14 amino acids. The sequence is cut down to CDR3 DNA, 42 bases in frame from base 1. V is cut back by 6 bases and J by 1 base, with 4 bases in the junction unmatched. The germline V gene provides CDR1 MNHEY and CDR2 SVGAGI. What the work shows at the level of the full study, not this receptor alone: The amount of clinical and demographic metadata varied by source and participant and was provided uncurated.

Participants in the prospective study were enrolled through a virtual design, were aged about 18 to 100 years, and lived in approximately 24 United States geographic areas. To assign participants to cohorts, the prospective study relied on clinical history that participants themselves reported in a screening survey and a study questionnaire. Mobile phlebotomists in the prospective study collected whole blood, serum and a nasopharyngeal or oropharyngeal swab from every participant. Participants in the prospective study had the option to provide additional blood draws and questionnaires over a roughly two-month period. Blood samples from the prospective study were shipped frozen or at room temperature prior to DNA extraction. TCRbeta CDR3 regions were amplified from genomic DNA by means of the immunoSEQ Assay, a bias-controlled multiplex PCR. The original methods were these. Within the assay, amplification of reference gene primers was used to estimate how many nucleated cells each sample contained. To quantify the absolute abundance of each unique TCRbeta CDR3 rearrangement, sequence reads were collapsed and filtered. Productive Simpson clonality was computed per sample as the square root of Simpson's diversity index over productive rearrangements. Imported from immuneACCESS, the table was reduced by TCRdb to in-frame sequences with V and J called. These copies leave out some clones; in studies compared against another copy, an unresolved V gene accounts for under half, and the cause of the remainder is not known. The V and J calls and clone size come from that table; D and trimming were worked out from the DNA. The sample table records some 230,000 clones; approximately 83% of these occur just once. Together, the top ten hold approximately 1.4% of the sample.

The sequenced material came from PBMCs or T cells enriched from blood (not recorded which). The sequence derives from a woman between 35 and 50 years old with acute COVID-19. Recombination joined TRBV6-5 with TRBJ2-3, with TRBD1 matching 7 junction bases. The CDR3 sequence is CASRDRAGTDTQYF. The DNA sequence is given as TGTGCCAGCAGAGACAGGGCGGGCACAGATACGCAGTATTTT.